This T cell receptor beta chain was sequenced in a study of cytomegalovirus exposure and HLA in healthy donors. In the study overall: Genotyping of roughly 400 donors showed that 80% to 90% belonged to the Caucasian-associated ancestry cluster.

V dropped 4 bases and J dropped 2; count of bases not matched to a gene: 11. The CDR3 covers 17 residues. From germline, CDR1 is MGHRA and CDR2 YSYEKL. The primer mix had 60 Vbeta and 13 Jbeta primers. TCRdb's table, derived via immunoSEQ multiplex PCR, lists solely in-frame clones and lacks some. The sample has about 300,000 clones, 86% seen once. In the case of this clone: The antigen is unknown.

Study-wide results and limits: The study recorded around 160 TCR beta chains that were cytomegalovirus-associated. Immune exposure information available was restricted to CMV serostatus. In vitro experiments confirmed that a few CMV-associated chains were specific for CMV antigens.

The gene calls are TRBV4-1 and TRBJ2-3, with 8 bases lining up with TRBD2. The specimen sequenced was PBMCs. This sequence was found in a man between 35 and 55 years old in good health and CMV-seropositive. The CDR3 loop reads CASSPSRASGLTDTQYF. In DNA form, the CDR3 reads TGCGCCAGCAGCCCGAGCCGGGCTAGCGGGCTCACAGATACGCAGTATTTT.